The entry that follows covers one T cell receptor beta chain sequence. The data were taken from a study of patients and donors after allogeneic stem cell transplantation. TCRdb called the RT-PCR reads again in MiXCR, with one record for every CDR3 protein. This table has some 880,000 distinct CDR3 sequences, about a sixth appearing once. Losses at the gene ends were 9 bases for V and 0 bases for J; bases not matched to a gene: 4. In germline, CDR1 is SNHLY, CDR2 FYNNEI. The CDR3 has 13 residues. The sample consisted of blood, either unsorted or a sorted T cell fraction (not recorded which). This receptor was identified in a human donor who was either an allogeneic HSCT recipient or a stem cell or donor lymphocyte infusion donor (not recorded which). It is not recorded whose cells these are; they may come from a transplant donor. The chain carries TRBV2 and TRBJ1-2, with 7 bases identical to TRBD1. This CDR3 reads CARQGPANYGYTF. CDR3 in DNA: TGTGCCAGACAGGGGCCAGCTAACTATGGCTACACCTTC.